The present TCR beta chain was sequenced within a study of monozygotic twins with inflammatory bowel disease (dated by TCRdb to the late 2010s). Study-wide context: The full study comprised 28 monozygotic twin pairs: nine German pairs (four IBD-concordant, five IBD-discordant) and 19 IBD-discordant Danish pairs. Each individual had, on average, about 151 000 unique TCRalpha sequences and 181 000 unique TCRbeta sequences available for analysis. Disease-associated traits were sought mainly through comparisons between IBD patients and their genetically identical healthy co-twins within discordant pairs.

On the study overall, not on this receptor specifically: A decrease in TCRbeta repertoire diversity, as measured by inverse Simpson index, was observed in IBD patients compared with their healthy co-twins. Repertoire similarity did not differ between concordant and discordant twins, possibly due to limited statistical power. Differing immunosuppressive treatments among patients may have added background noise and inter-individual variability to the repertoires. No single strong signal or clonotype linked to IBD turned up in the results, so the idea that one exists was not supported. The analysis was unable to tell apart different T cell subtypes. Fewer clonotypes were shared with other individuals by IBD patients than by healthy twins, most markedly in patients showing signs of disease activity.

Regarding this clonotype: This clone's antigen is unknown.

Libraries were made using 5' RACE. Each TCR library was prepared from roughly 3,800 ng of total RNA. cDNA was synthesized with SMARTScribe reverse transcriptase in eight separate reactions per sample. During cDNA synthesis, template switching was used to introduce unique molecular identifiers that contained a 6-nucleotide sample barcode. Amplification of TCRalpha and TCRbeta cDNA involved two nested PCRs of approximately 17 and 9 cycles, and each PCR was followed by bead purification. Before amplification, the cDNA was both treated with uracil DNA-glycosylase and purified with the QIAquick PCR purification kit. The second PCR added Illumina TruSeq-compatible adapters along with sample-specific barcodes. TapeStation and Qubit were used to check library quality and concentration, and 5 to 6 ng of each library went into the pool. Sequencing of pooled libraries was carried out on an Illumina HiSeq2500 single-index Rapid Run using 2 x 100 bp reads and custom sequencing primers. The study's processing was this. UMI-based consensus assembly with MiGEC version 1.2.6 was used to correct PCR and sequencing errors. MiXCR version 2.1.1 handled V(D)J alignment, clonotype assembly and CDR3 extraction. Gene usage, clonotype sharing and MAIT/NKT TCR abundance were normalised by analysing the top 1000, 10 000 and 20 000 clonotypes per sample. Diversity was computed as the inverse Simpson index with the vegan R package after downsampling to 27 000 UMIs. Statistical testing used paired Mann-Whitney U tests on the discordant twin pairs and applied Benjamini-Hochberg correction for multiple testing. TCRdb reprocessed the raw reads; every CDR3 protein sequence is a single record, and DNA is not supplied. TCRdb's processing, not the authors' own work, is the source of the V and J calls. This sample's table lists 400,000 to 500,000 distinct CDR3 sequences. The ten largest clones capture about 2.3% of the sample.

Per the germline V gene, SNHLY is the CDR1 and FYNNEI is the CDR2. The CDR3 has 20 amino acids, counting the end cysteine and phenylalanine. No DNA is given. From each donor, a roughly 2.5 ml peripheral blood sample was collected into PAXgene tubes and stored at -80 degrees C. Without any T cell sorting, total RNA was extracted from whole blood using the PAXgene blood miRNA kit on an automated QIAcube. Peripheral blood from monozygotic twin pairs who were concordant or discordant for inflammatory bowel disease underwent deep TCRalpha and TCRbeta repertoire profiling using unique molecular barcoding. Smoking habits were recorded for all twin pairs, and each individual was classified as a current, former or never smoker.

The sequence was obtained from a human donor with ulcerative colitis or Crohn's disease, or a healthy co-twin of an affected twin (not recorded which). The sample was blood. The chain employs TRBV2 and TRBJ1-5; the D call of TRBD1 rests on TCRdb alone, since no DNA is present to check it. The CDR3 loop reads CASSEWPPGTDTYSNQPQHF.